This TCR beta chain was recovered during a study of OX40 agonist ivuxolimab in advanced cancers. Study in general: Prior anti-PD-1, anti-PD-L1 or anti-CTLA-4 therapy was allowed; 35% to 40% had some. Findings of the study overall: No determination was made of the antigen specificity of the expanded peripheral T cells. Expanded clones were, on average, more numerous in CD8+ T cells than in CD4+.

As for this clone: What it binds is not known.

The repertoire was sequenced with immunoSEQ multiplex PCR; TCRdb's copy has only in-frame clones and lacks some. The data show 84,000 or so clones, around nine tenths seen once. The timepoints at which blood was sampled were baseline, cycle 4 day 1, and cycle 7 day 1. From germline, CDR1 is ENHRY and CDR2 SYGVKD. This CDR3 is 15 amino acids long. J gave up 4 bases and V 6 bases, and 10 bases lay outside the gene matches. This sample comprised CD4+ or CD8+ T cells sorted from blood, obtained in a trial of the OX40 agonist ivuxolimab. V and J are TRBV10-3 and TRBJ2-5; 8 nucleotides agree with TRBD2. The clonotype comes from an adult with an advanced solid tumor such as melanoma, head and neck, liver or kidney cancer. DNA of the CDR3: TGTGCCATCAGGGGAGCGGGAGAGTTTCTAGAGACCCAGTACTTC. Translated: CAIRGAGEFLETQYF.